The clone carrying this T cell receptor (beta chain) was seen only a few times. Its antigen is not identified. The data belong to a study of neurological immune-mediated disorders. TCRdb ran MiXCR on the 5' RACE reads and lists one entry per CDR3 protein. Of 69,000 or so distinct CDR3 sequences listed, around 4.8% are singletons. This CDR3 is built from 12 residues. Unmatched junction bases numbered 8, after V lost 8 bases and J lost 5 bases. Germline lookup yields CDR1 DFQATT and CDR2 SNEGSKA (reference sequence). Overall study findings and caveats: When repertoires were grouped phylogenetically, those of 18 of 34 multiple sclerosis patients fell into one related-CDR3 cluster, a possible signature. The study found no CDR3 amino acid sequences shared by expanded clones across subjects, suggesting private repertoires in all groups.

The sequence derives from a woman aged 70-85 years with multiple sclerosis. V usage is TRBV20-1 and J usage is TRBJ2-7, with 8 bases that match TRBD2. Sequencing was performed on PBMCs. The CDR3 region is CSTAWREDEQYF. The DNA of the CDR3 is TGCAGTACCGCGTGGCGGGAGGACGAGCAGTACTTC.